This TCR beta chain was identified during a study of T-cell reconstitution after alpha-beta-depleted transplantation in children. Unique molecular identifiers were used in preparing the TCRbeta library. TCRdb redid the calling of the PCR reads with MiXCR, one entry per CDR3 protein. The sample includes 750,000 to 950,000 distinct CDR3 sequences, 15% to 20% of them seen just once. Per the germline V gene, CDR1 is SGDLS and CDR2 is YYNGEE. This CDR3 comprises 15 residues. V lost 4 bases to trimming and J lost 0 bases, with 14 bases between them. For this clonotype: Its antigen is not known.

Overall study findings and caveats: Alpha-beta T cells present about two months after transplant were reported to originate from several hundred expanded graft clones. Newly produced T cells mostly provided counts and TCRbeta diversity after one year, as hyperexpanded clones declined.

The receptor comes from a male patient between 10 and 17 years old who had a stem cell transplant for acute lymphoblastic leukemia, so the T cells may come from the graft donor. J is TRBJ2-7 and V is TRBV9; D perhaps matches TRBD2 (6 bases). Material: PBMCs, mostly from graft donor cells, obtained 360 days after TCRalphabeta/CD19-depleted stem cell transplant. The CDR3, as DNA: TGTGCCAGCAGCATATCCGGGACTTCCTCCTACGAGCAGTACTTC. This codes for CASSISGTSSYEQYF.